This TCR beta chain was identified in a study of blood T cells in healthy people across ages. General observations from the study: The fall in TCR beta diversity per million T cells was roughly linear with age. Diversity was higher, and naive CD4+ cells more numerous, in long-lived donors than in aged donors.

V was cut by 3 bases and J by 0 bases, with 15 bases left in between. This CDR3 has 16 amino acids. Germline-derived CDR1 and CDR2 are SGDLS and YYNGEE. This clonotype was seen repeatedly, ten times or more. No antigen is known for it. Roughly 10 milliliters was the volume of peripheral blood drawn from each donor. Each sample had at least 7 million PBMCs isolated. Using a J-beta primer mix together with a sample-barcoded 5' primer, a second PCR was run for 7 to 11 cycles. TCRdb reprocessed the 5' RACE reads via MiXCR and lists one record per CDR3 protein. Of roughly 1.6 million distinct CDR3 sequences in the sample, approximately 32% were seen once.

This TCR was sampled from a woman aged 25-40 years in good health. The rearrangement uses TRBV9 and TRBJ2-5; D call uncertain. Sequencing was done on a sample of blood. The CDR3 DNA sequence: TGTGCCAGCAGCGATCGAGCGCCAGGCTACCAAGAGACCCAGTACTTC. Protein sequence: CASSDRAPGYQETQYF.